This T cell receptor (beta chain) comes out of a study of graft-versus-host responses after intestinal transplantation. Sequencing was performed with immunoSEQ multiplex PCR; in TCRdb, only in-frame clones are kept and a portion is missing. The sample gives 30,000 to 40,000 clones, 93% of which show up once; 21% is in the top ten. As concerns this clone: Its antigen is not identified.

The CDR3 has 17 residues. The germline gives CDR1 SGHVS, CDR2 FNYEAQ. V was clipped by 2 bases and J by 3 bases; unmatched bases: 7. The chain couples TRBV7-6 to TRBJ2-7, with 13 bases aligning to TRBD2. This clonotype was obtained from a human donor who was the organ donor for an intestinal transplant. The input for sequencing was unstimulated CD8+ T cells sorted from spleen or lymph node cells, taken before transplant. CDR3 residues: CASSLNPTSGRDYEQYF. DNA for the CDR3: TGTGCCAGCAGCTTAAACCCCACTAGCGGGAGGGACTACGAGCAGTACTTC.